Below, 8 T cell receptor beta chains from the same sample are listed, as sequenced in a study of control samples from healthy donors and cancer patients. Sequenced by immunoSEQ multiplex PCR; TCRdb stores in-frame clones only, minus some. The data contain about 44,000 clones, more than 70% of them singletons. The sequencing sample was made of PBMCs. These receptors were collected from an older woman with lung cancer.

This chain connects TRBV4-2 to TRBJ2-7; 10 bases map to TRBD2. This CDR3 has 18 amino acids. V was clipped by 1 base and J by 3 bases; unmatched bases: 12. Germline CDR1 reads LGHNA; CDR2 reads YNFKEQ. CDR3 loop: CASSQAFLTSGPSYEQYF. The DNA of the CDR3 is TGTGCCAGCAGCCAAGCCTTCCTGACTAGCGGGCCCAGCTACGAGCAGTACTTC.

This chain connects TRBV5-1 to TRBJ2-3; perhaps TRBD1 as D (6 bases). Trimming cost V 4 bases and J 5 bases, with 11 bases left between them. The CDR3 is 13 amino acids. Germline values: CDR1 SGHRS, CDR2 YFSETQ. The CDR3 spells CASSPTGIDTQYF. Written as DNA, the CDR3 is TGCGCCAGCAGCCCCACAGGGATAGATACGCAGTATTTT.

The CDR3 protein is CASSQEWTGFNEQFF. For the CDR3, the DNA is TGCGCCAGCAGCCAGGAATGGACAGGGTTTAATGAGCAGTTCTTC. This rearrangement joins TRBV4-3 to TRBJ2-1; 8 bases line up with TRBD1. Germline CDR1 LGHNA, CDR2 YSLEER. Germline trimming cut 3 bases from V and 7 bases from J; bases unmatched to any gene: 8. The CDR3 contains 15 residues.

This clone was recorded only once. The chain recombines TRBV28 with TRBJ1-5; D call uncertain. Germline CDR1 MDHEN, CDR2 SYDVKM. The V end was cut by 9 bases, the J end by 7 bases, with 19 bases between. The CDR3 consists of 14 residues. The CDR3 DNA sequence: TGTGCCAGTCGCCCCCCGGGAGGGCTGCAGCCCCAGCATTTT. This gives the protein CASRPPGGLQPQHF. Supplemented by reference TRBV28 and TRBJ1-5, the full variable domain reads DVKVTQSSRYLVKRTGEKVFLECVQDMDHENMFWYRQDPGLGLRLIYFSYDVKMKEKGDIPEGYSVSREKKERFSLILESASTNQTSMYLCASRPPGGLQPQHFGDGTRLSIL.

The chain joins TRBV2 to TRBJ1-4; 7 bases agree with TRBD1. The CDR3 totals 12 residues. The germline V gene has CDR1 SNHLY and CDR2 FYNNEI. J was trimmed by 10 bases and V by 8 bases; bases with no gene match: 7. CDR3 nucleotides: TGTGCCAGCGAAGGGGGCAAGAGAAAACTGTTTTTT. The encoded protein is CASEGGKRKLFF.

The chain is built from TRBV5-1 and TRBJ1-3; D uncertain. CDR1 and CDR2 from the germline V gene are SGHRS and YFSETQ. Trimming took 0 bases from V and 0 from J, leaving 4 bases between them. The CDR3 is made up of 14 amino acids. The DNA for the CDR3 is TGCGCCAGCAGCTTGGACGGCTCTGGAAACACCATATATTTT. Amino acid sequence: CASSLDGSGNTIYF.

The chain recombines TRBV4-3 with TRBJ1-1; no definite D call. With 6 bases removed from V and 8 bases from J, the gap between germline ends came to 16 bases. CDR3 length: 13 amino acids. Germline loops: CDR1 LGHNA, CDR2 YSLEER. The CDR3 here is CASSDGRRYEAFF. The CDR3, as DNA: TGCGCCAGCAGTGACGGACGACGCTACGAAGCTTTCTTT.

In this sample, this clone turned up once. The chain joins TRBV7-9 to TRBJ1-4; D is unresolved. This CDR3 is 15 amino acids long. Trimming shortened V by 5 bases and J by 7 bases, and 17 bases separated the two germline ends. CDR1 SEHNR and CDR2 FQNEAQ come from the germline V gene (reference sequence). This chain's CDR3 is CASSPGEGRGEKLFF. In DNA, the CDR3 is TGTGCCAGCAGCCCCGGGGAAGGGAGAGGTGAAAAACTGTTTTTT.